The 24 T cell receptor beta chains below all came from one sample that was sequenced in a study of blood T cell repertoires in COVID-19. Profiled with immunoSEQ multiplex PCR; TCRdb holds only in-frame clones, not every one. The sample includes some 30,000 clones, less than 95% seen only once; the top ten take approximately 1%. The sequencing input was peripheral blood. Receptors were obtained from a man between 65 and 80 years old with active or convalescent COVID-19.

V usage is TRBV19 and J usage is TRBJ2-7; 12 bases map to TRBD1. Germline CDR1 and CDR2: LNHDA and SQIVND (reference sequence). CDR3 size: 19 residues. Germline trimming cut 5 bases from V and 1 base from J; bases unmatched to any gene: 15. The CDR3 DNA reads as TGTGCCAGTAGTCCCCGGGACAGGGGGCCAGGTTATCTTTCCTACGAGCAGTACTTC. It is translated as CASSPRDRGPGYLSYEQYF.

The chain has TRBV24-1 and TRBJ2-1, with D unresolved. Between the trimmed V and J ends, which lost 4 bases and 0 bases, there was a span of 9 bases. The CDR3 length is 15 residues. The germline gives CDR1 KGHDR, CDR2 SFDVKD. The chain's CDR3 is CATSDHQDSYNEQFF. In DNA form, the CDR3 reads TGTGCCACCAGTGACCACCAGGACTCCTACAATGAGCAGTTCTTC.

J is TRBJ2-7 and V is TRBV7-8, with 7 bases matching TRBD1. V lost 1 base and J lost 3; bases outside the gene matches: 3. This CDR3 is built from 14 residues. Germline V gives CDR1 SGHVS, CDR2 FQNEAQ. The CDR3 region has the DNA TGTGCCAGCAGCTTAGGGACAGGTTTCTACGAGCAGTACTTC. Amino acid sequence: CASSLGTGFYEQYF.

This chain uses TRBV12-5 with TRBJ2-2; no firm D call. There are 14 residues in the CDR3. The ends were cut back, 4 bases at V and 2 bases at J, with 8 bases in the middle. Per the germline V gene, CDR1 is LGHNT and CDR2 is FRNRAP. CDR3 in amino acids: CASGSEKNTGELFF. Here the CDR3 DNA reads TGTGCTAGTGGTTCGGAGAAAAACACCGGGGAGCTGTTTTTT.

The chain uses TRBV15 and TRBJ2-7; tentative D call: TRBD1 (5 bases). Germline V gives CDR1 LNHNV, CDR2 YYDKDF (reference sequence). V lost 1 base, J lost 0 bases, and 13 bases lay in between. The CDR3 sequence is 16 residues long. CDR3 nucleotide sequence: TGTGCCACCAGCAGAGCTGGGGCTGCGGTCTCCTACGAGCAGTACTTC. It codes for CATSRAGAAVSYEQYF. The whole variable domain, remainder taken from reference TRBV15 and TRBJ2-7, is DAMVIQNPRYQVTQFGKPVTLSCSQTLNHNVMYWYQQKSSQAPKLLFHYYDKDFNNEADTPDNFQSRRPNTSFCFLDIRSPGLGDTAMYLCATSRAGAAVSYEQYFGPGTRLTVT.

The rearrangement joins TRBV7-2 to TRBJ1-2; 7 nucleotides match TRBD1. This CDR3 comprises 15 residues. Germline V gene lookup returns CDR1 SGHTA and CDR2 FQGNSA. Unmatched junction bases numbered 7, after V lost 3 bases and J lost 3 bases. CDR3 loop: CASSFRTGSDYGYTF. CDR3 nucleotides: TGTGCCAGCAGCTTTCGGACAGGTTCGGACTATGGCTACACCTTC. The entire variable domain, with the rest obtained from reference TRBV7-2 and TRBJ1-2, is as follows: GAGVSQSPSNKVTEKGKDVELRCDPISGHTALYWYRQSLGQGLEFLIYFQGNSAPDKSGLPSDRFSAERTGGSVSTLTIQRTQQEDSAVYLCASSFRTGSDYGYTFGSGTRLTVV.

V and J are TRBV12-3 or TRBV12-4 and TRBJ1-2; a weak D match, TRBD1 (6 bases). Deletions cut 6 bases from V and 8 bases from J, with 13 bases between. The CDR3 has 12 amino acids. CDR3 loop: CASSYRESGYTF. CDR3 DNA sequence: TGTGCCAGCAGCTACAGGGAAAGCGGCTACACCTTC.

The chain joins TRBV28 to TRBJ1-5, with TRBD1 as a possible D gene (5 bases). From germline, CDR1 is MDHEN and CDR2 SYDVKM. Trimming left V 2 bases short and J 3 bases short, with 14 bases between. The CDR3 length is 16 residues. CDR3 sequence reads: CASSLRAGSLNQPQHF. The CDR3 region has the DNA TGTGCCAGCAGTTTACGGGCAGGGTCTCTCAATCAGCCCCAGCATTTT.

This sequence joins TRBV18 and TRBJ1-1; possibly TRBD1 for D (6 bases). The germline gives CDR1 KGHSH, CDR2 LQKENI. The CDR3 is 14 residues long. Trimming removed 1 base from V and 0 bases from J, with 6 bases in between. CDR3 coding DNA: TGTGCCAGCTCACCACAGGGGGTGAACACTGAAGCTTTCTTT. This codes for CASSPQGVNTEAFF.

This chain connects TRBV19 to TRBJ2-7; TRBD1 agrees at 8 bases. Germline CDR1 reads LNHDA; CDR2 reads SQIVND (reference sequence). The CDR3 spans 15 residues. The trim removed 4 bases at V and 4 bases at J, leaving 9 bases unmatched. The CDR3 sequence: CASSRGPDRGYEQYF. The DNA of the CDR3 is TGTGCCAGTAGTAGGGGACCAGACAGGGGTTACGAGCAGTACTTC.

V and J are TRBV6-6 and TRBJ2-7; no definite D call. The CDR3 has 15 residues. The V end lost 6 bases, the J end lost 6 bases, and 21 bases lay between the germline ends. Germline values: CDR1 MNHNY, CDR2 SVGAGI (reference sequence). The CDR3 loop reads CASSPDLRRGPEQYF. CDR3 in DNA: TGTGCCAGCAGCCCCGATCTCCGACGTGGGCCCGAGCAGTACTTC.

The rearrangement uses TRBV2 and TRBJ2-3, with 11 bases that match TRBD2. V dropped 7 bases and J dropped 4; count of bases not matched to a gene: 1. This CDR3 contains 13 residues. Looked up from germline, CDR1 is SNHLY and CDR2 is FYNNEI. The CDR3 region has the DNA TGTGCCAGCATAGCGGGGGGGTCAGATACGCAGTATTTT. This encodes CASIAGGSDTQYF.

This chain connects TRBV4-2 to TRBJ2-5, with 10 bases aligning to TRBD2. Trimming took 4 bases from V and 5 from J; bases not matched to a gene: 10. The CDR3 extends over 16 amino acids. Germline CDR1 and CDR2: LGHNA and YNFKEQ. CDR3 bases: TGTGCCAGCAGCCGAGCCGCTAGCGGGAGTCTGGAGACCCAGTACTTC. Translating it yields CASSRAASGSLETQYF.

This clone was counted between two and nine times. The rearrangement uses TRBV9 and TRBJ2-7; TRBD2 might be the D (6 bases). V lost 3 bases and J lost 4, with 20 bases in between. The CDR3 consists of 16 residues. Per the germline V gene, CDR1 is SGDLS and CDR2 is YYNGEE. CDR3 protein: CASSGKPGAPSYEQYF. The CDR3 region has the DNA TGTGCCAGCAGCGGGAAACCGGGAGCCCCGAGTTACGAGCAGTACTTC.

The rearrangement uses TRBV10-2 and TRBJ1-6; D gene unclear. The CDR3 extends over 16 amino acids. V was cut by 2 bases and J by 0 bases, with 8 bases left in between. Germline CDR1 WSHSY, CDR2 SAAADI. The CDR3 coding sequence is TGCGCCAGCAGTGAGATCGCCAGCTCCTATAATTCACCCCTCCACTTT. Amino acid sequence: CASSEIASSYNSPLHF.

The gene calls are TRBV5-1 and TRBJ1-3; weak D call: TRBD1 (5 bases). The V gene lost 3 bases and the J gene lost 0 bases, with 10 bases spanning the gap. This CDR3 has 15 amino acids. CDR1 is SGHRS, CDR2 YFSETQ, per germline. CDR3 DNA sequence: TGCGCCAGCAGCTCGGGACTGACCTCTGGAAACACCATATATTTT. It encodes CASSSGLTSGNTIYF.

The chain employs TRBV7-9 and TRBJ1-6; the D gene is possibly TRBD1 (5 bases). Germline values: CDR1 SEHNR, CDR2 FQNEAQ (reference sequence). The CDR3 has 14 residues. The V end lost 2 bases, the J end lost 6 bases, and 8 bases lay between the germline ends. CDR3 amino acids: CASSLFDSNSPLHF. The DNA of the CDR3 is TGTGCCAGCAGCTTATTTGACAGTAATTCACCCCTCCACTTT.

V usage is TRBV2 and J usage is TRBJ1-2; D call uncertain. Germline CDR1 and CDR2: SNHLY and FYNNEI. Trimming cost V 3 bases and J 7 bases, with 6 bases left between them. The CDR3 is 11 amino acids. CDR3 loop: CASSDRGGYTF. In nucleotides, the CDR3 is TGTGCCAGCAGTGATCGGGGTGGCTACACCTTC. The complete variable domain, with remaining parts taken from reference TRBV2 and TRBJ1-2, reads EPEVTQTPSHQVTQMGQEVILRCVPISNHLYFYWYRQILGQKVEFLVSFYNNEISEKSEIFDDQFSVERPDGSNFTLKIRSTKLEDSAMYFCASSDRGGYTFGSGTRLTVV.

The V gene is TRBV7-9, the J gene TRBJ1-6, with D perhaps matching TRBD1 (5 bases). The germline V gene has CDR1 SEHNR and CDR2 FQNEAQ (reference sequence). V dropped 5 bases and J dropped 3 bases, with 8 bases sitting between them. The length of the CDR3 is 14 residues. The CDR3 nucleotides are TGTGCCAGCAGCCTAGACAGCTATAATTCACCCCTCCACTTT. Protein: CASSLDSYNSPLHF.

The chain carries TRBV9 and TRBJ1-3, with D perhaps TRBD1 (5 bases). The CDR3 loop spans 16 amino acids. CDR1 and CDR2 (germline): SGDLS, YYNGEE. V lost 0 bases and J lost 4, with 14 bases in between. For the CDR3, the DNA is TGTGCCAGCAGCGTAGTACCGACAGCATTAGGAAACACCATATATTTT. It specifies CASSVVPTALGNTIYF.

The chain employs TRBV6-5 and TRBJ1-2, with 10 bases that match TRBD1. This CDR3 region has 14 residues. Germline V gives CDR1 MNHEY, CDR2 SVGAGI. After removal of 4 bases from V and 7 bases from J, the junction contained 6 bases not matched to a gene. CDR3 protein: CASSSVTGGSGYTF. Here the CDR3 DNA reads TGTGCCAGCAGTTCGGTGACAGGGGGCTCTGGCTACACCTTC.

The rearrangement links TRBV5-5 to TRBJ1-4; D is unresolved. This CDR3 region has 13 residues. The germline CDR1 and CDR2 sequences are SGHKS and YYEKEE (reference sequence). V was shortened by 4 bases and J by 4 bases, with 8 bases between the two germline ends. CDR3 protein: CASSPVVNEKLFF. CDR3 DNA sequence: TGTGCCAGCAGCCCGGTTGTTAATGAAAAACTGTTTTTT.

The V gene is TRBV19, the J gene TRBJ2-3, with unresolved D. Germline values: CDR1 LNHDA, CDR2 SQIVND (reference sequence). The germline V and J ends were trimmed by 5 bases and 3 bases, with 15 bases remaining between them. The CDR3 runs to 15 residues. The CDR3 is CASSAHRRSTDTQYF. In DNA form, the CDR3 reads TGTGCCAGTAGTGCCCACAGACGTAGTACAGATACGCAGTATTTT.

The chain recombines TRBV28 with TRBJ1-4; D is undetermined. In germline, CDR1 is MDHEN, CDR2 SYDVKM. The CDR3 runs 12 residues. The ends were cut back, 6 bases at V and 5 bases at J, with 7 bases in the middle. CDR3 coding DNA: TGTGCCAGCAGGTCTTCCAATGAAAAACTGTTTTTT. It yields the protein CASRSSNEKLFF.